The clone carrying this T cell receptor (beta chain) has more than one count but fewer than ten. Its antigen is currently unknown. The data stem from a study of identical twins. Template switching supplied a universal primer site; unique molecular identifiers were carried on the cDNA. TCRdb reanalysed the 5' RACE reads using MiXCR and keeps one entry per CDR3 protein. In the table there are a few hundred thousand distinct CDR3 sequences, around an eighth of which are singletons. Study-level findings and limits: The same donors were not followed; conclusions instead depended on cross-sectional statistical analysis. Abundant beta clonotypes from cord blood bore fewer insertions; memory repertoires lacked this pattern. The study found that models underestimated out-of-frame TCR alpha sharing in monozygotic twins.

The CDR3 consists of 17 residues. CDR1 is MGHDK and CDR2 is SYGVNS in the germline V gene. J lost 1 base, V lost 1 base, and 6 bases had no gene match. The same sample was also used in a study of yellow fever vaccine responses in identical twins.

The specimen sequenced was CD8+ T cells sorted from blood. The chain is built from TRBV25-1 and TRBJ2-1; 8 nucleotides align to TRBD2. This clonotype was obtained from a woman aged 18-29 years in good health. The CDR3 sequence: CASSEWGSGTSYNEQFF. DNA of the CDR3: TGTGCCAGCAGTGAATGGGGTAGCGGGACATCCTACAATGAGCAGTTCTTC.